The 30 T cell receptor beta chains given below trace back to one sample, sequenced in a study of cytomegalovirus exposure and HLA in healthy donors. The PCR ran on 60 Vbeta and 13 Jbeta primers. This table comes from immunoSEQ multiplex PCR, and its TCRdb copy is limited to in-frame clones, with some not included. This table has around 130,000 clones, about 71% appearing once. The sequenced material came from PBMCs. The receptors come from a woman aged 55-75 years in good health and CMV-seropositive.

V and J are TRBV5-1 and TRBJ1-1, with 9 bases identical to TRBD1. The CDR3 spans 15 residues. The junction had 8 bases not matched to a gene; V was cut back by 4 bases and J by 4 bases. Germline V gene sequence: CDR1 SGHRS, CDR2 YFSETQ. The CDR3 protein is CASSPTGTGPTEAFF. For the CDR3, the DNA is TGCGCCAGCAGCCCGACCGGGACAGGGCCCACTGAAGCTTTCTTT.

This sequence joins TRBV18 and TRBJ2-7; possible D gene TRBD1, 5 bases. Trimming took 8 bases from V and 2 from J, leaving 16 bases between them. This CDR3 is 14 amino acids long. Germline loops: CDR1 KGHSH, CDR2 LQKENI. CDR3 residues: CASHTTTAPYEQYF. The CDR3 DNA sequence: TGTGCCAGCCATACAACGACAGCCCCCTACGAGCAGTACTTC.

The chain uses TRBV27 and TRBJ1-2; 7 bases line up with TRBD1. There are 13 residues in the CDR3. Germline V CDR1 and CDR2: MNHEY, SMNVEV (reference sequence). The ends lost 4 bases at V and 6 bases at J; junction bases unmatched: 5. The DNA of the CDR3 is TGTGCCAGCAGTTATAGAGGGGGCAATGGCTACACCTTC. It encodes CASSYRGGNGYTF.

This clone came up once. The CDR3 DNA is TGTGCCAGCAGTCTTCTGGGACAGGGGCTCACTGAAGCTTTCTTT. It translates to CASSLLGQGLTEAFF. The chain employs TRBV5-5 and TRBJ1-1, with 10 nucleotides matching TRBD1. The CDR3 contains 15 residues. Germline V gene data show CDR1 as SGHKS and CDR2 as YYEKEE (reference sequence). After removal of 5 bases from V and 4 bases from J, the junction contained 8 bases not matched to a gene. The complete variable domain, with remaining parts taken from reference TRBV5-5 and TRBJ1-1, reads DAGVTQSPTHLIKTRGQQVTLRCSPISGHKSVSWYQQVLGQGPQFIFQYYEKEERGRGNFPDRFSARQFPNYSSELNVNALLLGDSALYLCASSLLGQGLTEAFFGQGTRLTVV.

This clone has only a few counts. This chain uses TRBV7-9 with TRBJ1-2; 11 bases are a match to TRBD1. This CDR3 has 14 amino acids. With 6 bases clipped from V and 6 bases from J, the junction kept 6 bases outside the gene matches. Germline CDR1 SEHNR, CDR2 FQNEAQ (reference sequence). CDR3 nucleotide sequence: TGTGCCAGCAGTCCGGGACAGGGGGTAGATGGCTACACCTTC. It encodes CASSPGQGVDGYTF.

The rearrangement uses TRBV10-3 and TRBJ1-5, with 7 bases matching TRBD1. Germline CDR1 is ENHRY and CDR2 is SYGVKD. The trim removed 5 bases at V and 3 bases at J, leaving 7 bases unmatched. This CDR3 is built from 15 residues. CDR3 region: CAISSEGANNQPQHF. The DNA for the CDR3 is TGTGCCATCAGTAGTGAGGGGGCGAACAATCAGCCCCAGCATTTT.

V usage is TRBV10-2 and J usage is TRBJ2-2, with 10 bases lining up with TRBD2. The CDR3 extends over 17 amino acids. Germline assignment: CDR1 WSHSY and CDR2 SAAADI. V lost 0 bases, J lost 5 bases, and 6 bases stayed unmatched. The CDR3 sequence is CASSESILAGETGELFF. The CDR3 DNA reads TGCGCCAGCAGTGAGTCTATTCTAGCGGGGGAGACCGGGGAGCTGTTTTTT.

The chain recombines TRBV18 with TRBJ1-5; tentatively, D is TRBD1 (6 bases). The CDR3 totals 15 residues. Trimming pared 4 bases from V and 3 bases from J, leaving 13 bases between. Germline V gene sequence: CDR1 KGHSH, CDR2 LQKENI. In DNA, the CDR3 is TGTGCCAGCTCACAAGGCGGACAGCACAATCAGCCCCAGCATTTT. Amino acid sequence: CASSQGGQHNQPQHF.

The chain joins TRBV7-3 to TRBJ2-5; 8 bases agree with TRBD1. This CDR3 has 16 amino acids. Trimming took 5 bases from V and 8 from J; bases not matched to a gene: 16. Germline V gene lookup returns CDR1 SGHTA and CDR2 FQGTGA. The chain's CDR3 is CASSPMGRGHGTTQYF. The CDR3 nucleotides read TGTGCCAGCAGCCCAATGGGCAGGGGGCACGGTACTACCCAGTACTTC. The full variable domain, rest sourced from reference TRBV7-3 and TRBJ2-5, is GAGVSQTPSNKVTEKGKYVELRCDPISGHTALYWYRQSLGQGPEFLIYFQGTGAADDSGLPNDRFFAVRPEGSVSTLKIQRTERGDSAVYLCASSPMGRGHGTTQYFGPGTRLLVL.

The V call is TRBV4-1, the J call TRBJ1-1, with 9 bases matching TRBD1. The CDR3 has 18 amino acids. Unmatched junction bases numbered 13, after V lost 0 bases and J lost 5 bases. From germline, CDR1 is MGHRA and CDR2 YSYEKL. CDR3 DNA: TGCGCCAGCAGCCAAGAAGGGGTCGTGGACAGGGGTAGGACTGAAGCTTTCTTT. It encodes CASSQEGVVDRGRTEAFF.

The chain recombines TRBV7-9 with TRBJ2-7; 9 nucleotides match TRBD1. The CDR3 is 13 amino acids. Per germline, CDR1 SEHNR and CDR2 FQNEAQ (reference sequence). Losses at the gene ends were 3 bases for V and 5 bases for J; bases not matched to a gene: 2. CDR3 DNA: TGTGCCAGCAGCTTGGGACAGGGAAACGAGCAGTACTTC. It translates to CASSLGQGNEQYF.

V gene TRBV9 combines with J gene TRBJ1-2; 7 positions match TRBD1. The germline CDR1 and CDR2 sequences are SGDLS and YYNGEE. Trimming cost V 5 bases and J 5 bases; bases outside gene matches: 15. This CDR3 comprises 16 residues. Here the CDR3 reads CASRATWDSGEYGYTF. The DNA for the CDR3 is TGTGCCAGCAGAGCTACCTGGGACAGCGGAGAATATGGCTACACCTTC.

This clone was seen only once. The chain combines TRBV20-1 with TRBJ1-4, with D unclear. This CDR3 has 10 amino acids. Germline V lookup: CDR1 DFQATT, CDR2 SNEGSKA (reference sequence). Between the trimmed V and J ends, which lost 5 bases and 8 bases, there was a span of 6 bases. CDR3 in DNA: TGCAGTGCTGGCCCCGAAAAACTGTTTTTT. Protein sequence: CSAGPEKLFF.

The rearrangement joins TRBV29-1 to TRBJ2-3, with D maybe TRBD2 (7 bases). The germline V gene has CDR1 SQVTM and CDR2 ANQGSEA. Trimming removed 3 bases from V and 5 bases from J, with 12 bases in between. CDR3 size: 13 residues. The CDR3 sequence is CSVDEGGIDTQYF. The CDR3 DNA follows: TGCAGCGTTGACGAGGGGGGGATAGATACGCAGTATTTT.

V gene TRBV6-4 combines with J gene TRBJ1-5; 7 nucleotides agree with TRBD1. Germline CDR1 and CDR2: MRHNA and SNTAGT. The CDR3 extends over 15 amino acids. The ends lost 3 bases at V and 4 bases at J; junction bases unmatched: 6. For the CDR3, the DNA is TGTGCCAGCAGTGAACTCCCAGGGGGGAATCAGCCCCAGCATTTT. It translates to CASSELPGGNQPQHF.

The chain couples TRBV13 to TRBJ1-2; D perhaps matches TRBD1 (5 bases). Trimming removed 5 bases at V and 4 bases at J, with 14 bases between. The length of the CDR3 is 14 residues. Germline V gene data show CDR1 as PRHDT and CDR2 as FYEKMQ (reference sequence). CDR3 in amino acids: CASSEMQGGYGYTF. The CDR3, as DNA: TGTGCCAGCAGCGAGATGCAGGGTGGCTATGGCTACACCTTC.

This clone was picked up a small number of times. This sequence joins TRBV27 and TRBJ1-6; TRBD1 aligns across 9 bases. The CDR3 runs to 14 residues. V gave up 8 bases and J gave up 9 bases; unmatched junction bases: 8. Germline V gene sequence: CDR1 MNHEY, CDR2 SMNVEV (reference sequence). The CDR3, as DNA: TGTGCCAGCGCAGGACAGGGGCATAGTTCACCCCTCCACTTT. As protein: CASAGQGHSSPLHF.

The count of this clone is one. V and J are TRBV7-3 and TRBJ2-1; 10 bases fit TRBD2. J was trimmed by 8 bases and V by 2 bases; bases with no gene match: 12. The CDR3 is 17 amino acids. Germline values: CDR1 SGHTA, CDR2 FQGTGA. CDR3 residues: CASSLSPSGGGPHEQFF. The CDR3 nucleotides read TGTGCCAGCAGCTTATCTCCGAGCGGGGGGGGTCCCCATGAGCAGTTCTTC.

The chain recombines TRBV4-1 with TRBJ2-3; TRBD2 agrees at 16 bases. Germline values: CDR1 MGHRA, CDR2 YSYEKL. The CDR3 extends over 17 amino acids. The J segment lost 4 bases and the V segment lost 4 bases, leaving 5 bases of the junction unmatched. CDR3 sequence: CASSPGTSGGAADTQYF. CDR3 sequence (DNA): TGCGCCAGCAGCCCCGGGACTAGCGGGGGGGCCGCAGATACGCAGTATTTT.

The genes are TRBV5-1 and TRBJ2-2; tentatively, D is TRBD2 (6 bases). With 4 bases removed from V and 5 bases from J, the gap between germline ends came to 12 bases. The CDR3 loop spans 14 amino acids. The V gene's germline CDR1 is SGHRS and CDR2 YFSETQ. The CDR3 coding sequence is TGCGCCAGCAGCGCCGTCCGGGGGACCGGGGAGCTGTTTTTT. It is translated as CASSAVRGTGELFF.

This clone was counted a few times. The J gene is TRBJ1-2, the V gene TRBV19; D may be TRBD1 (6 bases). V gave up 2 bases and J gave up 8 bases, with 24 bases separating them. Germline V gene lookup returns CDR1 LNHDA and CDR2 SQIVND (reference sequence). The CDR3 is 17 amino acids. CDR3 loop: CASSIRSGRDTSRGYTF. CDR3 DNA: TGTGCCAGTAGTATAAGGTCAGGCAGGGACACTTCGAGAGGCTACACCTTC.

J is TRBJ1-1 and V is TRBV7-3, with D perhaps TRBD1 (5 bases). The V end was cut by 5 bases, the J end by 2 bases, with 9 bases between. Germline CDR1 SGHTA, CDR2 FQGTGA. The CDR3 runs 13 residues. CDR3 sequence: CASSGGGNTEAFF. In nucleotides, the CDR3 is TGTGCCAGCAGCGGGGGGGGAAACACTGAAGCTTTCTTT.

The V call is TRBV6-6, the J call TRBJ1-1, with 11 bases identical to TRBD1. The CDR3 length is 15 residues. After removal of 6 bases from V and 8 bases from J, the junction contained 11 bases not matched to a gene. Germline CDR1 reads MNHNY; CDR2 reads SVGAGI (reference sequence). DNA for the CDR3: TGTGCCAGCAGCTATACCGGGACAGGGGGTCTCGAAGCTTTCTTT. This encodes CASSYTGTGGLEAFF.

The sample holds a few counts of this clone. The gene calls are TRBV9 and TRBJ1-1, with 8 bases that match TRBD1. J was trimmed by 1 base and V by 3 bases; bases with no gene match: 2. The CDR3 covers 14 residues. CDR1 and CDR2 from the germline V gene are SGDLS and YYNGEE. The chain's CDR3 is CASSAGTGNTEAFF. Here the CDR3 DNA reads TGTGCCAGCAGCGCGGGGACAGGGAACACTGAAGCTTTCTTT.

V is TRBV5-1 and J is TRBJ1-6, with 7 positions matching TRBD1. The CDR3 extends over 15 amino acids. Germline-derived CDR1 and CDR2 are SGHRS and YFSETQ. The V segment lost 4 bases and the J segment 6 bases; nucleotides outside the gene matches: 7. In DNA, the CDR3 is TGCGCCAGCAGCCTATCCGGGACAGCTAATTCACCCCTCCACTTT. This codes for CASSLSGTANSPLHF. The full variable domain, with the rest looked up from reference TRBV5-1 and TRBJ1-6, is KAGVTQTPRYLIKTRGQQVTLSCSPISGHRSVSWYQQTPGQGLQFLFEYFSETQRNKGNFPGRFSGRQFSNSRSEMNVSTLELGDSALYLCASSLSGTANSPLHFGNGTRLTVT.

The CDR3 bases are TGTGCCAGCCGCATAAACTCGGGGAACACTGAAGCTTTCTTT. Its translation is CASRINSGNTEAFF. The rearrangement uses TRBV6-5 and TRBJ1-1; D is uncertain. The CDR3 extends over 14 amino acids. With 8 bases removed from V and 1 base from J, the gap between germline ends came to 14 bases. The V gene's germline CDR1 is MNHEY and CDR2 SVGAGI.

This chain connects TRBV7-9 to TRBJ1-3, with TRBD1 identical over 11 bases. The V gene end was trimmed by 5 bases and the J gene end by 4 bases; junction bases not matched to a gene: 1. The CDR3 has 14 residues. Germline V CDR1 and CDR2: SEHNR, FQNEAQ (reference sequence). CDR3 protein: CASSRTGGGNTIYF. In DNA, the CDR3 is TGTGCCAGCAGCCGGACAGGGGGCGGAAACACCATATATTTT.

The chain combines TRBV11-3 with TRBJ2-1, with a weak D call TRBD2 (6 bases). Germline V gives CDR1 SGHNT, CDR2 YENEEA. Between the trimmed V and J ends, which lost 5 bases and 10 bases, there was a span of 21 bases. The CDR3 extends over 15 amino acids. CDR3 protein: CASSPGSRTAGEQFF. CDR3 bases: TGTGCCAGCAGCCCCGGGTCCCGAACAGCGGGCGAGCAGTTCTTC.

This sequence joins TRBV7-2 and TRBJ2-3; TRBD1 matches at 7 bases. V was pared by 5 bases and J by 6 bases, with 8 bases of the junction left unmatched. Germline CDR1 reads SGHTA; CDR2 reads FQGNSA. The CDR3 has 14 residues. CDR3 in DNA: TGTGCCAGCAGCCCTGACAGGGCACGGGATACGCAGTATTTT. Its protein product is CASSPDRARDTQYF.

The chain carries TRBV25-1 and TRBJ1-4; possibly TRBD1 for D (6 bases). This CDR3 contains 15 residues. Germline V gene sequence: CDR1 MGHDK, CDR2 SYGVNS. Trimming shortened V by 4 bases and J by 7 bases, and 16 bases separated the two germline ends. As DNA, the CDR3 is TGTGCCAGCAGTGCCCAAGTTGGGGGCGGTGAAAAACTGTTTTTT. This gives the protein CASSAQVGGGEKLFF.